The rows below give T cell receptor beta chains drawn from one sample of a study of T cell repertoires in cytomegalovirus infection. TCRdb independently ran MiXCR on the reads; one entry per CDR3 protein. This sample has approximately 150,000 distinct CDR3 sequences, with 20% to 25% found just once. These TCRs' antigens remain unknown. Source: CD8+ T cells from cultured PBMCs, taken from culture after CMV antigen stimulation. Receptors originate from a human donor in good health (CMV status not recorded). Some clones in this sample may be carry-over from other donors' samples. The CDR3 runs from the conserved cysteine through the conserved F or W. A D gene is named only where the DNA matches it firmly. Expanded clones are given a class, and other clones once, few, many or no size at all.

j_call v_call clone_size d_call cdr3_nt cdr3_aa
TRBJ1-5 TRBV7-9 few . TGTGCCAGCAGCGTCGGGGGCGGCAATCAGCCCCAGCATTTT CASSVGGGNQPQHF
TRBJ2-7 TRBV11-2 once . TGTGCCAGCAGCTCGCCGATAGTCCAGCTCTCCTACGAGCAGTACTTC CASSSPIVQLSYEQYF
TRBJ2-7 TRBV28 few . TGTGCCAGCAGTTTTTATGGGGAGAGGCACGAGCAGTACTTC CASSFYGERHEQYF
TRBJ1-2 TRBV12-3/TRBV12-4 few TRBD1 TGTGCCAGCAGTTGGACAGGGGTCCCGGCTAACTATGGCTACACCTTC CASSWTGVPANYGYTF
TRBJ1-4 TRBV27 . TRBD1 TGTGCCAGCAGTTTTTACGGGACAGGGGAAGAAAAACTGTTTTTT CASSFYGTGEEKLFF
TRBJ2-7 TRBV5-4 . . TGTGCCAGCAGCTTGGGATCACAGGTCTACGAGCAGTACTTC CASSLGSQVYEQYF
TRBJ1-1 TRBV19 many . TGTGCCAGTAGTATCGGAAGGGGGGCTGCCCCGAACACTGAAGCTTTCTTT CASSIGRGAAPNTEAFF
TRBJ2-7 TRBV7-2 once . TGTGCCAGCAGCTTAGCCCGGGGGAGAGGCGAGCAGTACTTC CASSLARGRGEQYF
TRBJ2-1 TRBV27 . . TGTGCCAGCAGCCATCCATACAATGAGCAGTTCTTC CASSHPYNEQFF
TRBJ2-1 TRBV6-2/TRBV6-3 . . TGTGCCAGCAGGGGCCAGCCAGAGCTGGTCTTC CASRGQPELVF
TRBJ1-5 TRBV10-2 few . TGCGCCAGCAAGGGTTCCGGGAGCAATCAGCCCCAGCATTTT CASKGSGSNQPQHF
TRBJ1-2 TRBV6-6 few . TGTGCCAGCAGGGGAGAATATGGCTACACCTTC CASRGEYGYTF
TRBJ2-7 TRBV7-9 few . TGTGCCAGCAGTTCCCCGGGACAATCGAGAAACGAGCAGTACTTC CASSSPGQSRNEQYF
TRBJ1-1 TRBV13 . . TGTGCCAGCAGCTCTGTCCTACCGGGAGGGGCTTTCTTT CASSSVLPGGAFF
TRBJ2-1 TRBV4-1 . . TGCGCCAGCAGCCAATTGGGGACAAATCGCTACAATGAGCAGTTCTTC CASSQLGTNRYNEQFF
TRBJ1-2 TRBV7-9 . . TGTGCCAGCAGCTTAGCCGGACAGCACTATGGCTACACCTTC CASSLAGQHYGYTF
TRBJ2-1 TRBV30 few . TGTGCCTGGGTGGAAAGGGCGTCCTACAATGAGCAGTTCTTC CAWVERASYNEQFF